The source of this TCR beta chain is a study of T cell changes during pregnancy in multiple sclerosis (dated by TCRdb to about 2019). General notes on the study: The study examined how the T cell repertoire changed over the course of pregnancy in women with multiple sclerosis.

Library method: the immunoSEQ multiplex PCR assay. The table was pulled from immuneACCESS by TCRdb, which kept in-frame rearrangements only. Such tables lose some clones; where checked, under half of the loss comes from unresolved V genes, and the rest has no known cause. Within this sample are fewer than 150,000 clones, with around 97% of them counted one time only. Roughly 0.44% of the sample goes to the ten largest clones. Notes on this clone: No antigen is known for it. Base qualities are not at hand, and no much larger clone is one base apart.

The starting material was peripheral blood, obtained after pregnancy. This TCR derives from a female donor with multiple sclerosis, enrolled in a pregnancy study.

The CDR3 has the sequence CASSPEAFQGSNQPQHF. The bases are TGTGCCAGCTCACCCGAGGCGTTTCAGGGGAGCAATCAGCCCCAGCATTTT. This chain joins TRBV18 to TRBJ1-5; tentative D gene TRBD1, with 6 bases matching. The CDR3 sequence holds 17 residues, the cysteine and phenylalanine included. The CDR3 DNA has 51 bases and is translated from base 1. The junction carries 16 bases between V and J, which are trimmed by 3 bases and 1 base respectively. The CDR1 and CDR2 encoded by the germline V gene are KGHSH and LQKENI.